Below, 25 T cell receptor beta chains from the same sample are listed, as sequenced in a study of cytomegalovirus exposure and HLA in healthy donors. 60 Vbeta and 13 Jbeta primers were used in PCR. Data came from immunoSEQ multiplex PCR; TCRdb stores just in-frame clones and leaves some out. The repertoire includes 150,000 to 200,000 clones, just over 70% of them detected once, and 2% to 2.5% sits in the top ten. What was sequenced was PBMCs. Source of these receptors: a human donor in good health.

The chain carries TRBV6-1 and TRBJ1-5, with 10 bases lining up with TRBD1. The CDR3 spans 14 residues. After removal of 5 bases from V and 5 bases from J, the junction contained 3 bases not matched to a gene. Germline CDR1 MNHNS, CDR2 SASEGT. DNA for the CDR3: TGTGCCAGCAGTCCCGGGACAGGGGATCAGCCCCAGCATTTT. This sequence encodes CASSPGTGDQPQHF.

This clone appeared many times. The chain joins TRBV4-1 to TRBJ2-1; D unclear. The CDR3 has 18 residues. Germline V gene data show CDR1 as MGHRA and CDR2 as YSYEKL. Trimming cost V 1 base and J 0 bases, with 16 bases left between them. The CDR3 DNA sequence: TGCGCCAGCAGCCAAGGGCCCCGGGTAGCCTCCTCCTACAATGAGCAGTTCTTC. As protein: CASSQGPRVASSYNEQFF.

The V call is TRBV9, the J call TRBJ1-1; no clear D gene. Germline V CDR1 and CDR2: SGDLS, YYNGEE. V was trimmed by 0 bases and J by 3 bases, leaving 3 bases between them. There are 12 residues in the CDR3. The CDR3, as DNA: TGTGCCAGCAGCGTAGTCGACACTGAAGCTTTCTTT. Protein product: CASSVVDTEAFF.

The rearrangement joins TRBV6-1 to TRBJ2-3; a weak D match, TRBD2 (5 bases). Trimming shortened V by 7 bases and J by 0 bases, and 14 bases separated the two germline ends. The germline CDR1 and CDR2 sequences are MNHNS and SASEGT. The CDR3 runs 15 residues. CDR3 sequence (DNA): TGTGCCAGCATTTCCGGGGAGTATAGCACAGATACGCAGTATTTT. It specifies CASISGEYSTDTQYF.

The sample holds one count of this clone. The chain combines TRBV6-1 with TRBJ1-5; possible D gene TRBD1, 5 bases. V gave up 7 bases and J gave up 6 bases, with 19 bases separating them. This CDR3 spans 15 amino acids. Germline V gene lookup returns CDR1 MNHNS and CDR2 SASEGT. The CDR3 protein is CASTFPGGGFQPQHF. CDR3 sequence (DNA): TGTGCCAGCACCTTTCCGGGGGGAGGCTTTCAGCCCCAGCATTTT.

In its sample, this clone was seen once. This CDR3 reads CASSFLGGEFNSPLHF. In DNA form, the CDR3 reads TGTGCCAGCAGCTTCCTGGGGGGTGAGTTTAATTCACCCCTCCACTTT. This chain uses TRBV5-5 with TRBJ1-6; a possible D gene is TRBD1 (5 bases). Trimming stripped 2 bases from V and 6 bases from J, with 15 bases between. Germline lookup yields CDR1 SGHKS and CDR2 YYEKEE (reference sequence). The CDR3 is made up of 16 amino acids. The full variable domain, in which reference TRBV5-5 and TRBJ1-6 provide the parts outside the CDR3, is DAGVTQSPTHLIKTRGQQVTLRCSPISGHKSVSWYQQVLGQGPQFIFQYYEKEERGRGNFPDRFSARQFPNYSSELNVNALLLGDSALYLCASSFLGGEFNSPLHFGNGTRLTVT.

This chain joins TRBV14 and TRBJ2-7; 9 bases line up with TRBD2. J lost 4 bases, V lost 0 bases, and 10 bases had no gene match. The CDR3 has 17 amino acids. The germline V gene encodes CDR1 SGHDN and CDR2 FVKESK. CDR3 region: CASSQDRQSGGTYEQYF. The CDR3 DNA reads TGTGCCAGCAGCCAAGATCGGCAAAGCGGGGGGACGTACGAGCAGTACTTC.

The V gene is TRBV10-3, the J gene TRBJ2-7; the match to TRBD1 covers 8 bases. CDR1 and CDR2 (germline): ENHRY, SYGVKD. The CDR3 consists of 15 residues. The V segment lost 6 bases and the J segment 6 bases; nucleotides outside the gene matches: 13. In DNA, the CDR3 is TGTGCCATCAGCCTCAGCCGGGACAGGCCCTCCGAGCAGTACTTC. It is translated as CAISLSRDRPSEQYF.

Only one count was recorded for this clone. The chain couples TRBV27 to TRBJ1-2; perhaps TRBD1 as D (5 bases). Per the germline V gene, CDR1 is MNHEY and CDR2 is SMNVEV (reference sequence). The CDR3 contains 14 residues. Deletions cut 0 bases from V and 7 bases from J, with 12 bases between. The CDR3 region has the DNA TGTGCCAGCAGTTTATCGCCGGGGGAGAGTGGCTACACCTTC. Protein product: CASSLSPGESGYTF.

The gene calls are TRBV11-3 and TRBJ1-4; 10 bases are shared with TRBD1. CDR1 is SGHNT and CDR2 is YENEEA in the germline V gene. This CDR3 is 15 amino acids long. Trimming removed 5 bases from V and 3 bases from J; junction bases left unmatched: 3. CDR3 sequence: CASSRGQGANEKLFF. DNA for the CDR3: TGTGCCAGCAGCCGAGGACAGGGGGCTAATGAAAAACTGTTTTTT.

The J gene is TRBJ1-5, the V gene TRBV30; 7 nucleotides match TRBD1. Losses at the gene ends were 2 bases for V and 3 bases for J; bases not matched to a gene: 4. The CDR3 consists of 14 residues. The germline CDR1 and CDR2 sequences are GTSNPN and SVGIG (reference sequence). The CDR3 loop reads CAWSRGQNNQPQHF. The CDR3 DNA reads TGTGCCTGGAGTAGGGGACAGAACAATCAGCCCCAGCATTTT.

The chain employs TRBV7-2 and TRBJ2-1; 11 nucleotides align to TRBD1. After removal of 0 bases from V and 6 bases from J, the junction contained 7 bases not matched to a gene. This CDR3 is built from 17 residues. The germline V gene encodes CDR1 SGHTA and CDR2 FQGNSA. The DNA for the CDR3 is TGTGCCAGCAGCTTAGCGGGGACAGGGGGTATGCGCAATGAGCAGTTCTTC. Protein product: CASSLAGTGGMRNEQFF.

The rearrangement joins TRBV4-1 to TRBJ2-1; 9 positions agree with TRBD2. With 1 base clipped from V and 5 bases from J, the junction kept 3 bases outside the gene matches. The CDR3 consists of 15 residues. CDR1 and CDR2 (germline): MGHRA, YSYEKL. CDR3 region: CASSQGLAGNNEQFF. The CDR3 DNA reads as TGCGCCAGCAGCCAAGGTCTAGCGGGGAACAATGAGCAGTTCTTC.

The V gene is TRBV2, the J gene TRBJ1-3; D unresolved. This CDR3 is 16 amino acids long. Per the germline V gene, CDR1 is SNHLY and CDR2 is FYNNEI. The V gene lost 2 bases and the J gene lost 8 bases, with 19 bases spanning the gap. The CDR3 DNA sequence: TGTGCCAGCAGTGAAACCGGACCCGCGGGGTTTGACACCATATATTTT. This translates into CASSETGPAGFDTIYF.

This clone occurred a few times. The CDR3 sequence: CASSVATQGIYGYTF. The CDR3 coding sequence is TGTGCCAGCAGCGTAGCTACTCAGGGGATATATGGCTACACCTTC. The V call is TRBV9, the J call TRBJ1-2; D might be TRBD1 (6 bases). CDR1 SGDLS and CDR2 YYNGEE come from the germline V gene. There are 15 residues in the CDR3. V shed 0 bases and J shed 5 bases, with 14 bases lying between them.

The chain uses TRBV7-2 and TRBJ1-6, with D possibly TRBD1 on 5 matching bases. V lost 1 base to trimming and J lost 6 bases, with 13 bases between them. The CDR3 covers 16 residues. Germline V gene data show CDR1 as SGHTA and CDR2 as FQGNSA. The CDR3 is CASSLVEGRVNSPLHF. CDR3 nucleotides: TGTGCCAGCAGCTTAGTGGAGGGGCGGGTTAATTCACCCCTCCACTTT.

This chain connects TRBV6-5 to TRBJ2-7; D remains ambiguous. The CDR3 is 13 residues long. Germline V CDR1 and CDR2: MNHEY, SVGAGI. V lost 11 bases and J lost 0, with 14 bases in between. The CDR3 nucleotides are TGTGCCCCCTCGGCTTACAGCTCCTACGAGCAGTACTTC. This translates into CAPSAYSSYEQYF.

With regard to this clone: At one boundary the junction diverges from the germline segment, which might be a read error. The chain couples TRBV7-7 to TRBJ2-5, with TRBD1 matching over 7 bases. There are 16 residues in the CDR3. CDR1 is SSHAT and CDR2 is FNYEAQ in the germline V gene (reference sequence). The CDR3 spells CASSLATGLGQETQYF. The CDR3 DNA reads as TGTGCTAGCAGCTTAGCGACAGGGTTGGGACAAGAGACCCAGTACTTC.

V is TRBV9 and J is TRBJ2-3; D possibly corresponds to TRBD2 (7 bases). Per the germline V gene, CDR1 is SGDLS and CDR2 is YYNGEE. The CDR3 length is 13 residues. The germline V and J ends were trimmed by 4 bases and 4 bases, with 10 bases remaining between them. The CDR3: CASSRGGADTQYF. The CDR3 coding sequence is TGTGCCAGCAGCAGGGGGGGTGCAGATACGCAGTATTTT.

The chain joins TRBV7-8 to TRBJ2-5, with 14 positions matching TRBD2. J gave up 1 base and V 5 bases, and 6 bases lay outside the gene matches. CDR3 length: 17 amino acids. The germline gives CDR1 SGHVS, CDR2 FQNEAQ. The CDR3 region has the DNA TGTGCCAGCAGCCCCTGGACTAGCGGGGGGTTCCAAGAGACCCAGTACTTC. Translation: CASSPWTSGGFQETQYF.

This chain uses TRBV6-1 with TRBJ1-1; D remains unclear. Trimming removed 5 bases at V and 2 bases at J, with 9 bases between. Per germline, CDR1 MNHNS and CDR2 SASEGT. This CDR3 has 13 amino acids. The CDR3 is CASSSTRNTEAFF. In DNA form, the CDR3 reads TGTGCCAGCAGTTCAACACGAAACACTGAAGCTTTCTTT.

The CDR3 DNA is TGTGCCAGTAGGCGTGGGACTAGTCGAACTAGCACAGATACGCAGTATTTT. Its protein is CASRRGTSRTSTDTQYF. The rearrangement joins TRBV19 to TRBJ2-3; 8 bases match TRBD2. CDR1 and CDR2 from the germline V gene are LNHDA and SQIVND (reference sequence). The V and J ends lost 6 bases and 0 bases, in that order; junction bases with no gene match: 11. The CDR3 extends over 17 amino acids.

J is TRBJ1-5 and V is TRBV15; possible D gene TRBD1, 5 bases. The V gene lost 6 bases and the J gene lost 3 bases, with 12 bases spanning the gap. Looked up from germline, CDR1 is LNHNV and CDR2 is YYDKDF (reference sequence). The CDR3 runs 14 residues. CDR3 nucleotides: TGTGCCACCAGATTCGGGACTCTCAATCAGCCCCAGCATTTT. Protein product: CATRFGTLNQPQHF.

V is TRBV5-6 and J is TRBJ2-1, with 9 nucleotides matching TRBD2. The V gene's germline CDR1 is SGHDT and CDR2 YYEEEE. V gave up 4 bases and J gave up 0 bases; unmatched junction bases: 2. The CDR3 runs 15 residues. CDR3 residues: CASSKAGGSYNEQFF. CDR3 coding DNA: TGTGCCAGCAGCAAAGCGGGGGGCTCCTACAATGAGCAGTTCTTC.

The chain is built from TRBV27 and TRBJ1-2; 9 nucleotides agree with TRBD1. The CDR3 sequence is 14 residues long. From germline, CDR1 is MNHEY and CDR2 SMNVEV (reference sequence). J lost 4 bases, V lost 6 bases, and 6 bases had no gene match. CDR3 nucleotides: TGTGCCAGCAGACGACAGGGGGTTCCCTATGGCTACACCTTC. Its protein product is CASRRQGVPYGYTF.